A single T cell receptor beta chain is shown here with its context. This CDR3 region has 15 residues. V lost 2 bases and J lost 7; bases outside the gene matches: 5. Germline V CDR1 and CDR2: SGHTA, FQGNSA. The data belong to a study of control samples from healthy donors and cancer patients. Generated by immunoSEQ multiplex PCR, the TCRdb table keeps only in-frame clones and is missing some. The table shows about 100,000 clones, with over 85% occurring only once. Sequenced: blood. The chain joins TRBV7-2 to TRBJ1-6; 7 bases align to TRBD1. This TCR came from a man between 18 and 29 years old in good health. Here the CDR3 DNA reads TGTGCCAGCAGCTTAAACTGGGACAGCAATTCACCCCTCCACTTT. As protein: CASSLNWDSNSPLHF.